What follows describes a single T cell receptor beta chain. The sample originates from a study of T-cell reconstitution after alpha-beta-depleted transplantation in children. CDR3 length: 15 amino acids. Trimming left V 0 bases short and J 4 bases short, with 12 bases between. CDR1 is SEHNR, CDR2 FQNEAQ, per germline (reference sequence). The TCRbeta library incorporated unique molecular identifiers. TCRdb recomputed calls from the PCR reads with MiXCR, one row per CDR3 protein. The sample has about 500,000 distinct CDR3 sequences, roughly 33% seen once. This sequence joins TRBV7-9 and TRBJ1-1, with a weak D call TRBD1 (5 bases). This TCR was sampled from a human donor who donated a stem cell graft to a child with aplastic anemia. The source was PBMCs from the stem cell graft donor, collected from the stem cell graft. This CDR3 is CASSLAGGYGTEAFF. The CDR3, as DNA: TGTGCCAGCAGCTTAGCGGGGGGTTATGGCACTGAAGCTTTCTTT.